Below are 19 T cell receptor beta chains sequenced from a single sample in a study of blood T cell repertoires in COVID-19. The method was immunoSEQ multiplex PCR; TCRdb's version includes in-frame clones alone and lacks a portion of them. The table lists 150,000 to 200,000 clones, roughly 80% of them singletons, with about 5.8% in the top ten. Sequenced sample: PBMCs or T cells enriched from blood (not recorded which). All receptors derive from a woman aged 40 to 50 with acute COVID-19.

This clone occurred once. CDR3 coding DNA: TGTGCCAGCAGCTCCCAGGGAACAACTAATGAAAAACTGTTTTTT. Translating it yields CASSSQGTTNEKLFF. The chain joins TRBV5-6 to TRBJ1-4; tentative D call: TRBD1 (5 bases). The CDR3 is 15 residues long. Germline V gene lookup returns CDR1 SGHDT and CDR2 YYEEEE. V was clipped by 3 bases and J by 0 bases, with 9 bases between them.

This chain joins TRBV30 and TRBJ2-1, with 10 bases matching TRBD2. The CDR3 is 13 amino acids. J lost 8 bases, V lost 5 bases, and 6 bases had no gene match. Germline V CDR1 and CDR2: GTSNPN, SVGIG (reference sequence). CDR3: CAWGLAGAHEQFF. The CDR3 nucleotides read TGTGCCTGGGGTCTAGCGGGAGCTCATGAGCAGTTCTTC. Looking up the rest from reference TRBV30 and TRBJ2-1 gives the full variable domain: SQTIHQWPATLVQPVGSPLSLECTVEGTSNPNLYWYRQAAGRGLQLLFYSVGIGQISSEVPQNLSASRPQDRQFILSSKKLLLSDSGFYLCAWGLAGAHEQFFGPGTRLTVL.

This clone was seen a few times. The chain links TRBV14 to TRBJ1-1, with 8 bases identical to TRBD1. Trimming took 3 bases from V and 2 from J; bases not matched to a gene: 5. In germline, CDR1 is SGHDN, CDR2 FVKESK. The length of the CDR3 is 15 residues. As DNA, the CDR3 is TGTGCCAGCAGCCATCTCGGACAGGGTAACACTGAAGCTTTCTTT. Its translation is CASSHLGQGNTEAFF.

The chain uses TRBV25-1 and TRBJ1-3; D not certain. The germline V gene has CDR1 MGHDK and CDR2 SYGVNS. The CDR3 contains 17 residues. Trimming took 1 base from V and 0 from J, leaving 13 bases between them. The CDR3 DNA reads TGTGCCAGCAGTGAATGGGCGGGTCGGAGCTCTGGAAACACCATATATTTT. It codes for CASSEWAGRSSGNTIYF. The complete variable domain, with remaining parts taken from reference TRBV25-1 and TRBJ1-3, reads EADIYQTPRYLVIGTGKKITLECSQTMGHDKMYWYQQDPGMELHLIHYSYGVNSTEKGDLSSESTVSRIRTEHFPLTLESARPSHTSQYLCASSEWAGRSSGNTIYFGEGSWLTVV.

This chain connects TRBV5-4 to TRBJ2-7; 8 bases align to TRBD2. With 0 bases clipped from V and 6 bases from J, the junction kept 11 bases outside the gene matches. The CDR3 loop spans 16 amino acids. Germline CDR1 SGHNT, CDR2 YYREEE (reference sequence). CDR3: CASSLAGTGGAVEQYV. The CDR3 DNA follows: TGTGCCAGCAGCTTGGCCGGAACGGGAGGGGCGGTCGAGCAGTACGTC.

V and J are TRBV3-1 (or the pseudogene TRBV3-2) and TRBJ2-5, with 8 bases lining up with TRBD2. Looked up from germline, CDR1 is LGHDT and CDR2 is YNNKEL (reference sequence). Unmatched junction bases numbered 11, after V lost 4 bases and J lost 1 base. The CDR3 extends over 17 amino acids. The DNA for the CDR3 is TGTGCCAGCAGCCCTCCGGTGGGCCTAGCGGGCCAAGAGACCCAGTACTTC. Translation: CASSPPVGLAGQETQYF.

V and J are TRBV5-6 and TRBJ1-2; no clear D gene. Germline lookup yields CDR1 SGHDT and CDR2 YYEEEE. V dropped 3 bases and J dropped 1 base, with 10 bases sitting between them. This CDR3 region has 14 residues. The CDR3 region has the DNA TGTGCCAGCAGCTCGCCACCGGGTAACTATGGCTACACCTTC. It encodes CASSSPPGNYGYTF.

The rearrangement links TRBV6-1 to TRBJ2-7; 13 positions match TRBD2. CDR1 and CDR2 (germline): MNHNS, SASEGT. This CDR3 has 16 amino acids. Losses at the gene ends were 4 bases for V and 5 bases for J; bases not matched to a gene: 8. For the CDR3, the DNA is TGTGCCAGCAGTGTCACCGGGACTAGCGGGATGAACGAGCAGTACGTC. This translates into CASSVTGTSGMNEQYV.

This sequence joins TRBV5-4 and TRBJ2-1; the D gene is possibly TRBD2 (5 bases). V lost 0 bases, J lost 7 bases, and 5 bases lay in between. This CDR3 spans 12 amino acids. The germline V gene encodes CDR1 SGHNT and CDR2 YYREEE (reference sequence). The CDR3 protein is CASSLGRNEQFF. CDR3 in DNA: TGTGCCAGCAGCTTGGGGAGGAATGAGCAGTTCTTC.

This clone showed up just a few times. The chain carries TRBV19 and TRBJ2-3; D not certain. V was clipped by 0 bases and J by 0 bases, with 16 bases between them. This CDR3 has 18 amino acids. CDR1 is LNHDA and CDR2 is SQIVND in the germline V gene (reference sequence). The CDR3 protein is CASSIDAGWNPSTDTQYF. DNA for the CDR3: TGTGCCAGTAGTATAGATGCAGGCTGGAACCCTAGCACAGATACGCAGTATTTT. The variable domain in full, with the rest retrieved from reference TRBV19 and TRBJ2-3, is DGGITQSPKYLFRKEGQNVTLSCEQNLNHDAMYWYRQDPGQGLRLIYYSQIVNDFQKGDIAEGYSVSREKKESFPLTVTSAQKNPTAFYLCASSIDAGWNPSTDTQYFGPGTRLTVL.

The chain joins TRBV7-9 to TRBJ1-4, with 7 positions matching TRBD1. The CDR3 is made up of 15 amino acids. V lost 0 bases to trimming and J lost 8 bases; unmatched junction nucleotides: 6. The germline gives CDR1 SEHNR, CDR2 FQNEAQ (reference sequence). The CDR3 region is CASSLAGTAGEKLFF. DNA for the CDR3: TGTGCCAGCAGCTTAGCGGGGACAGCGGGCGAAAAACTGTTTTTT.

This clone occurred a few times. The chain couples TRBV11-2 to TRBJ2-7, with no clear D. The length of the CDR3 is 13 residues. Deletions cut 5 bases from V and 2 bases from J, with 10 bases between. Germline CDR1 is SGHAT and CDR2 is FQNNGV. The CDR3 spells CASSPDLTYEQYV. DNA of the CDR3: TGTGCCAGCAGCCCAGACTTGACCTACGAGCAGTACGTC.

The chain joins TRBV7-8 to TRBJ2-6; D uncertain. CDR3 length: 14 residues. Germline assignment: CDR1 SGHVS and CDR2 FQNEAQ. V dropped 7 bases and J dropped 0 bases, with 7 bases sitting between them. CDR3 DNA sequence: TGTGCCAGCAACGACTTCTCTGGGGCCAACGTCCTGACTTTC. Amino acids: CASNDFSGANVLTF.

V is TRBV19 and J is TRBJ1-5, with D maybe TRBD1 (5 bases). CDR3 length: 15 residues. V gave up 4 bases and J gave up 4 bases, with 14 bases separating them. Germline values: CDR1 LNHDA, CDR2 SQIVND (reference sequence). CDR3 nucleotides: TGTGCCAGTAGTAGGGGGGATGTGCAGAATCAGCCCCAGCATTTT. Translating it yields CASSRGDVQNQPQHF.

V gene TRBV11-1 combines with J gene TRBJ1-4, with D unresolved. The CDR3 length is 15 residues. The germline V and J ends were trimmed by 1 base and 6 bases, with 12 bases remaining between them. Germline V CDR1 and CDR2: SGHAT, FQDESV (reference sequence). CDR3 sequence: CASSLGAGNHEKLFF. The CDR3 nucleotides read TGTGCCAGCAGCTTAGGAGCGGGGAATCATGAAAAACTGTTTTTT.

The chain joins TRBV5-1 to TRBJ2-1, with 8 bases identical to TRBD2. Germline V gene lookup returns CDR1 SGHRS and CDR2 YFSETQ. Trimming took 3 bases from V and 4 from J; bases not matched to a gene: 15. The CDR3 sequence is 18 residues long. CDR3 amino acids: CASSSGRLAGVGYNEQFF. CDR3 nucleotide sequence: TGCGCCAGCAGCTCTGGTCGTCTAGCGGGTGTGGGATACAATGAGCAGTTCTTC.

This clone has more than one count but fewer than ten. The rearrangement uses TRBV6-6 and TRBJ2-7; 7 positions agree with TRBD2. Germline CDR1 MNHNY, CDR2 SVGAGI (reference sequence). This CDR3 spans 15 amino acids. The junction had 6 bases not matched to a gene; V was cut back by 0 bases and J by 4 bases. CDR3 in DNA: TGTGCCAGCAGTTACTCCCCGCGGGGACTATACGAGCAGTACGTC. It specifies CASSYSPRGLYEQYV.

The rearrangement links TRBV25-1 to TRBJ1-2; D is unclear. The CDR3 has 15 residues. The germline V gene encodes CDR1 MGHDK and CDR2 SYGVNS. Trimming took off 1 base at V and 2 bases at J, with 11 bases between the two ends. The DNA for the CDR3 is TGTGCCAGCAGTGAATCCCTCACCGGGAACTATGGCTACACCTTC. This translates into CASSESLTGNYGYTF.

The CDR3 DNA is TGTGCCAGCAGCTTAGGGCTAGCGGGAGGGACAGATACGCAGTATTTT. Its translation: CASSLGLAGGTDTQYF. The chain couples TRBV7-6 to TRBJ2-3; TRBD2 agrees at 12 bases. This CDR3 is built from 16 residues. CDR1 and CDR2 (germline): SGHVS, FNYEAQ. Trimming removed 1 base from V and 3 bases from J; junction bases left unmatched: 2.